The T cell receptor (beta chain) described here comes from a study of a mutant IDH1 vaccine in newly diagnosed glioma. Specified time point: baseline, week 1 (first vaccination visit). Regarding treatment: pre-vaccination baseline after standard-of-care therapy. A few counts support this clone. Profiling relied on immunoSEQ multiplex PCR, and the TCRdb table lists in-frame clones only, not all of them. Among 30,000 to 40,000 clones listed, about 80% were seen once. The input for sequencing was peripheral blood mononuclear cells (PBMCs), taken from a glioma patient treated with radiotherapy, temozolomide or both. The TCR was taken from a man aged 50 to 60 with glioma. Some clones in this sample may be carry-over from other donors' samples.

CDR3 in amino acids: CASSEEAGGTDTQYF. The CDR3 DNA follows: TGTGCCAGCAGTGAAGAAGCGGGGGGCACAGATACGCAGTATTTT. The chain is built from TRBV6-1 and TRBJ2-3, with 8 positions matching TRBD2. The germline V gene encodes CDR1 MNHNS and CDR2 SASEGT. This CDR3 spans 15 amino acids. V gave up 1 base and J gave up 1 base; unmatched junction bases: 1.